This TCR beta chain was captured in a study of tumor-infiltrating lymphocytes in primary liver carcinoma. The ends were cut back, 5 bases at V and 1 base at J, with 8 bases in the middle. The CDR3 has 13 residues. Germline DNA was also extracted, and blood RNA derived from unsorted whole blood. Priming with a constant-region primer yielded TCR beta cDNA from roughly 500 ng total RNA. Three nested multiplex PCR rounds, a slightly modified ARM-PCR, produced the libraries for TCR beta. Both of the initial two PCR rounds ran for roughly 10 cycles and employed TRBV1-TRBV30 forward primers alongside a C-beta reverse primer. TCRdb ran MiXCR on the multiplex PCR reads and lists one entry per CDR3 protein. The sample holds some 190,000 distinct CDR3 sequences; less than 65% are singletons and the top ten take roughly 76%.

The sequence came from a man aged 40-50 years with primary liver carcinoma and hepatitis B virus infection. V gene TRBV12-3 or TRBV12-4 combines with J gene TRBJ1-1; TRBD1 is a possible D gene (5 bases). The sample was peripheral blood. CDR3 residues: CASSRQSNTEAFF. The CDR3 coding sequence is TGTGCCAGCAGTAGACAGTCGAACACTGAAGCTTTCTTT.